These 7 T cell receptor beta chains were sequenced from one sample in a study of identical twins. TCRdb called the 5' RACE reads again in MiXCR, with one record for every CDR3 protein. The profile shows fewer than 550,000 distinct CDR3 sequences, approximately 14% of them singletons. This sample also appeared in a second study, on yellow fever vaccine responses in identical twins.

Sequencing was performed on CD4+ T cells sorted from blood. Receptor source: a woman between 18 and 29 years old in good health.

This CDR3 reads CASSGRPGTAGNTIYF. CDR3 coding DNA: TGTGCCAGCAGCGGCCGCCCCGGGACAGCGGGAAACACCATATATTTT. The gene calls are TRBV7-9 and TRBJ1-3; 7 positions match TRBD1. This CDR3 region has 16 residues. Per germline, CDR1 SEHNR and CDR2 FQNEAQ (reference sequence). Trimming took 5 bases from V and 4 from J; bases not matched to a gene: 11. Looking up the rest from reference TRBV7-9 and TRBJ1-3 gives the full variable domain: DTGVSQNPRHKITKRGQNVTFRCDPISEHNRLYWYRQTLGQGPEFLTYFQNEAQLEKSRLLSDRFSAERPKGSFSTLEIQRTEQGDSAMYLCASSGRPGTAGNTIYFGEGSWLTVV.

This clonotype was observed at least ten times. This chain uses TRBV7-2 with TRBJ2-3; D unclear. The CDR3 loop spans 15 amino acids. V was trimmed by 1 base and J by 0 bases, leaving 8 bases between them. Germline CDR1 and CDR2: SGHTA and FQGNSA. In DNA form, the CDR3 reads TGTGCCAGCAGCTTAGGTCCGGCTAGCACAGATACGCAGTATTTT. Translated: CASSLGPASTDTQYF. Complete variable domain (other parts from reference TRBV7-2 and TRBJ2-3): GAGVSQSPSNKVTEKGKDVELRCDPISGHTALYWYRQSLGQGLEFLIYFQGNSAPDKSGLPSDRFSAERTGGSVSTLTIQRTQQEDSAVYLCASSLGPASTDTQYFGPGTRLTVL.

This clonotype was detected a few times. This chain connects TRBV5-1 to TRBJ1-4; no reliable D call. V was clipped by 10 bases and J by 7 bases, with 14 bases between them. The CDR3 is made up of 12 amino acids. Germline lookup yields CDR1 SGHRS and CDR2 YFSETQ. Here the CDR3 reads CASRGGGEKLFF. Here the CDR3 DNA reads TGCGCCTCTCGGGGAGGTGGTGAAAAACTGTTTTTT.

This clonotype occurred many times. This chain connects TRBV7-2 to TRBJ2-5; D call uncertain. Germline values: CDR1 SGHTA, CDR2 FQGNSA. CDR3 length: 12 amino acids. V gave up 2 bases and J gave up 5 bases, with 6 bases separating them. The CDR3 protein is CASSLSTETQYF. DNA for the CDR3: TGTGCCAGCAGCTTATCCACGGAGACCCAGTACTTC.

The V and J genes are TRBV2 and TRBJ2-5; D may be TRBD1 (6 bases). CDR3 size: 15 residues. The germline V gene has CDR1 SNHLY and CDR2 FYNNEI. V dropped 8 bases and J dropped 1 base, with 17 bases sitting between them. In nucleotides, the CDR3 is TGTGCCAGCCGTCAGGTGGGGGCCCCCCAAGAGACCCAGTACTTC. Protein: CASRQVGAPQETQYF.

The CDR3 reads CASSLTMRAGALTEAFF. As DNA, the CDR3 is TGTGCCAGCAGCTTAACTATGCGGGCAGGGGCCTTGACTGAAGCTTTCTTT. This sequence joins TRBV7-2 and TRBJ1-1; perhaps TRBD1 as D (6 bases). This CDR3 is built from 17 residues. Looked up from germline, CDR1 is SGHTA and CDR2 is FQGNSA. The germline V and J ends were trimmed by 2 bases and 5 bases, with 21 bases remaining between them. Combining the CDR3 with reference TRBV7-2 and TRBJ1-1 gives the whole variable domain GAGVSQSPSNKVTEKGKDVELRCDPISGHTALYWYRQSLGQGLEFLIYFQGNSAPDKSGLPSDRFSAERTGGSVSTLTIQRTQQEDSAVYLCASSLTMRAGALTEAFFGQGTRLTVV.

This clonotype was counted between two and nine times. The CDR3 DNA follows: TGTGCCAGCAGCAGGACCCCTCAGAGCTCCTACGAGCAGTACTTC. Protein: CASSRTPQSSYEQYF. The chain combines TRBV7-9 with TRBJ2-7; D not certain. From germline, CDR1 is SEHNR and CDR2 FQNEAQ (reference sequence). V was cut by 5 bases and J by 0 bases, with 14 bases left in between. The CDR3 is 15 amino acids.